The T cell receptor (beta chain) under discussion was sequenced for a study of beta chain features in type 1 diabetes. Study-level results: Moderate but significant shortening of TCRB CDR3s was recorded in all four CD4+ subsets from Type 1 diabetes patients. Amplification by PCR could prefer shorter templates, with the same effect in patients and controls.

Stem cell-like memory, regulatory, central memory and naive CD4+ cells were sorted via CD45RO/CCR7/CD25/CD127/CD95/CD27. This clone was observed a handful of times. Its antigen is unknown. With 2 bases clipped from V and 5 bases from J, the junction kept 7 bases outside the gene matches. This CDR3 spans 16 amino acids. Germline V gene lookup returns CDR1 MNHEY and CDR2 SVGAGI. The sequenced template was cDNA made from the entire isolated RNA. The repertoire was sequenced with immunoSEQ multiplex PCR; TCRdb's copy has only in-frame clones and lacks some. This sample yields about 700,000 clones, of which roughly 12% are seen a single time; 0.022% belongs to the top ten.

The sample was naive CD4+ T cells from blood. The rearrangement links TRBV6-5 to TRBJ1-2, with TRBD1 matching over 11 bases. This TCR was recovered from a man in his late teens or twenties with type 1 diabetes. CDR3 in amino acids: CASSYTRTGGMYGYTF. Here the CDR3 DNA reads TGTGCCAGCAGTTACACCAGGACAGGGGGCATGTATGGCTACACCTTC.